The T cell receptor beta chain under discussion was sequenced for a study of shared clonotypes between healthy human individuals. Turning to this clone: Other DNA sequences in this specimen translate into the identical CDR3.

Positive CCR7 selection of CD45RO-negative cells yielded the naive CD8 cells, and terminally differentiated effector memory CD45RA+ cells were excluded. Per germline, CDR1 SGHNT and CDR2 YYREEE (reference sequence). V was clipped by 4 bases and J by 9 bases, with 8 bases between them. This CDR3 spans 11 amino acids. Repertoires were generated with immunoSEQ multiplex PCR, while TCRdb's copy carries only in-frame clones and drops some. Of about 590,000 clones listed, about 95% are singletons. The chain carries TRBV5-4 and TRBJ2-1; no definite D call. Sequences were obtained from naive CD8+ T cells sorted from blood. This TCR was sampled from a woman aged 30 to 39 in good health. The CDR3 DNA follows: TGTGCCAGCAGCACAATGGGTGAGCAGTTCTTC. Protein: CASSTMGEQFF.